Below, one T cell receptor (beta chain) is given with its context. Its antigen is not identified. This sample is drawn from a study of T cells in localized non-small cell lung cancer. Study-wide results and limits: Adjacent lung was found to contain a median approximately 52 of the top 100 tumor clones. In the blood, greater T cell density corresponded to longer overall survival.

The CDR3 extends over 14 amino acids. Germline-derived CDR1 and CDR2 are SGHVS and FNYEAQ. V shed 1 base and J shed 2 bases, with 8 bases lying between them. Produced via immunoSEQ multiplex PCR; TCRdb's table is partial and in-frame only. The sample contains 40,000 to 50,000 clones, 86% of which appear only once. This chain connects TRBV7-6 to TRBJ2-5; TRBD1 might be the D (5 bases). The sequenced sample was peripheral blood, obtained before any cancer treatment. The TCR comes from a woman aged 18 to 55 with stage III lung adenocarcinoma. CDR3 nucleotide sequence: TGTGCCAGCAGCTTAGGGTCAGGGCAAGAGACCCAGTACTTC. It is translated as CASSLGSGQETQYF. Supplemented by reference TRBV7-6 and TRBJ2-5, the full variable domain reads GAGVSQSPRYKVTKRGQDVALRCDPISGHVSLYWYRQALGQGPEFLTYFNYEAQQDKSGLPNDRFSAERPEGSISTLTIQRTEQRDSAMYRCASSLGSGQETQYFGPGTRLLVL.